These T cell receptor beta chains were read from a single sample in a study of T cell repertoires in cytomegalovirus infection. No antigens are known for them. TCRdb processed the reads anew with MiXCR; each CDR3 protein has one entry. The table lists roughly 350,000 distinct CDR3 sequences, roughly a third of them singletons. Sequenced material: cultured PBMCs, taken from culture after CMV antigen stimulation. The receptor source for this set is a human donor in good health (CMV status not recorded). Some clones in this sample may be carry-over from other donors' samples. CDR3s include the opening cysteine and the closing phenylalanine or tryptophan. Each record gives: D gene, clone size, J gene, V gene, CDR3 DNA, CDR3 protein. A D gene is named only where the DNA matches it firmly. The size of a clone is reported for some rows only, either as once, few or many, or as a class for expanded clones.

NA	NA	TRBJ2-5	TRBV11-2	TGTGCCAGCAGCCCCTGGGAGCGAAAAGAGACCCAGTACTTC	CASSPWERKETQYF
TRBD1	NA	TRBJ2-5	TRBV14	TGTGCCAGCAGCCTTTCACAGGGGCAAGAGACCCAGTACTTC	CASSLSQGQETQYF
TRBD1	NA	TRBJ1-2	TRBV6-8	TGTGCCAGCAGTTACTACGGGACAGGGATCTACGGCTACACCTTC	CASSYYGTGIYGYTF
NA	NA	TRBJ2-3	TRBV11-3	TGTGCCAGCAGCTTCGGCCTGAGGGGGGCGTTTGAAGATACGCAGTATTTT	CASSFGLRGAFEDTQYF
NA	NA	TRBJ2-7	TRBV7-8	TGTGCCAGCAGCTTAGGTCCCTTCTCCTACGAGCAGTACTTC	CASSLGPFSYEQYF
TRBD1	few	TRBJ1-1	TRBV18	TGTGCCAGCTCACAGGGACAGGGGTTAGCCTCGCTCGAAGCTTTCTTT	CASSQGQGLASLEAFF
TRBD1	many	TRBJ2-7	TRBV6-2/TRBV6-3	TGTGCCAGCAGCCGCCCGGGACAGGGTTCCTACGAGCAGTACTTC	CASSRPGQGSYEQYF
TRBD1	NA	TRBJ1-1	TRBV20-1	TGCAGTGCCTTAAAGGGGGCGGGAACTGAAGCTTTCTTT	CSALKGAGTEAFF
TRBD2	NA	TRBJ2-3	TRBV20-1	TGCAGTGCCCGTCTAGCGGGAGGAAAAGATACGCAGTATTTT	CSARLAGGKDTQYF
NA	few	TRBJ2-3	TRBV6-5	TGTGCCAGCAGTCTTAACGGGGACCCCCAAGATACGCAGTATTTT	CASSLNGDPQDTQYF